Below, 30 T cell receptor beta chains from the same sample are listed, as sequenced in a study of TIL therapy for anti-PD-1-resistant metastatic lung cancer. Time point meaning: pre-treatment sample, taken before nivolumab and TIL therapy. The immunoSEQ assay was v3. Using immunoSEQ multiplex PCR, the repertoire was profiled, and TCRdb retains in-frame clones only, with some absent. Altogether under 35,000 clones are present, 74% being singletons, with the ten largest covering less than 3%. The sample was blood, taken at baseline. The receptors here all came from a woman aged 30 to 85 with non-small cell lung cancer.

The chain carries TRBV30 and TRBJ1-1, with 11 bases lining up with TRBD1. CDR3 length: 15 amino acids. Germline-derived CDR1 and CDR2 are GTSNPN and SVGIG (reference sequence). Trimming removed 0 bases from V and 3 bases from J; junction bases left unmatched: 3. The CDR3 coding sequence is TGTGCCTGGAGTGTACGGACAGGGGGCTACACTGAAGCTTTCTTT. Its protein product is CAWSVRTGGYTEAFF.

V is TRBV19 and J is TRBJ1-1; 9 nucleotides agree with TRBD1. Per germline, CDR1 LNHDA and CDR2 SQIVND (reference sequence). The V gene end was trimmed by 5 bases and the J gene end by 4 bases; junction bases not matched to a gene: 11. This CDR3 spans 16 amino acids. The CDR3 spells CASSVVQGASITEAFF. As DNA, the CDR3 is TGTGCCAGTAGTGTCGTACAGGGGGCGAGTATCACTGAAGCTTTCTTT.

The gene calls are TRBV10-1 and TRBJ2-1; the D gene is possibly TRBD1 (6 bases). Trimming stripped 5 bases from V and 7 bases from J, with 18 bases between. The germline CDR1 and CDR2 sequences are WNHNN and SYGVQD (reference sequence). This CDR3 is 15 amino acids long. The CDR3 DNA reads as TGCGCCAGCAGTATGGACAGATCTCTAGGGAATGAGCAGTTCTTC. Protein product: CASSMDRSLGNEQFF.

J is TRBJ2-1 and V is TRBV7-2; D is uncertain. CDR1 is SGHTA, CDR2 FQGNSA, per germline. CDR3 size: 12 residues. V was trimmed by 5 bases and J by 4 bases, leaving 6 bases between them. The CDR3 coding sequence is TGTGCCAGCAGCCTGCCGTACAATGAGCAGTTCTTC. Protein sequence: CASSLPYNEQFF. The complete variable domain, with remaining parts taken from reference TRBV7-2 and TRBJ2-1, reads GAGVSQSPSNKVTEKGKDVELRCDPISGHTALYWYRQSLGQGLEFLIYFQGNSAPDKSGLPSDRFSAERTGGSVSTLTIQRTQQEDSAVYLCASSLPYNEQFFGPGTRLTVL.

The genes are TRBV30 and TRBJ2-2; D remains ambiguous. The CDR3 runs to 13 residues. V shed 0 bases and J shed 4 bases, with 6 bases lying between them. The germline CDR1 and CDR2 sequences are GTSNPN and SVGIG (reference sequence). The CDR3 coding sequence is TGTGCCTGGAGTGTAACAACCACCGGGGAGCTGTTTTTT. It translates to CAWSVTTTGELFF.

V gene TRBV7-8 combines with J gene TRBJ2-7; no firm D call. The CDR3 covers 13 residues. The germline V and J ends were trimmed by 1 base and 1 base, with 5 bases remaining between them. The germline V gene encodes CDR1 SGHVS and CDR2 FQNEAQ. CDR3 DNA: TGTGCCAGCAGCTTAGGAGAATCCTACGAGCAGTACTTC. Translated: CASSLGESYEQYF. Full variable domain (missing parts from reference TRBV7-8 and TRBJ2-7): GAGVSQSPRYKVAKRGQDVALRCDPISGHVSLFWYQQALGQGPEFLTYFQNEAQLDKSGLPSDRFFAERPEGSVSTLKIQRTQQEDSAVYLCASSLGESYEQYFGPGTRLTVT.

This clone showed up just once. The rearrangement joins TRBV5-4 to TRBJ2-5; 7 nucleotides agree with TRBD2. The trim removed 4 bases at V and 5 bases at J, leaving 11 bases unmatched. The CDR3 has 15 amino acids. Germline V gene sequence: CDR1 SGHNT, CDR2 YYREEE (reference sequence). The CDR3 loop is CASSARDYIGETQYF. CDR3 in DNA: TGTGCCAGCAGCGCCCGGGACTACATAGGCGAGACCCAGTACTTC.

J is TRBJ1-1 and V is TRBV10-2; 7 bases are a match to TRBD1. Germline V lookup: CDR1 WSHSY, CDR2 SAAADI. The J segment lost 0 bases and the V segment lost 3 bases, leaving 4 bases of the junction unmatched. This CDR3 contains 15 residues. The CDR3 coding sequence is TGCGCCAGCAGTGACCCACAGGGGATGAACACTGAAGCTTTCTTT. Amino acid sequence: CASSDPQGMNTEAFF.

The genes are TRBV19 and TRBJ1-2, with 12 bases matching TRBD1. CDR1 and CDR2 from the germline V gene are LNHDA and SQIVND (reference sequence). The CDR3 is made up of 14 amino acids. CDR3 sequence: CASRDRGRPDGYTF. In DNA form, the CDR3 reads TGTGCTAGCCGGGACAGGGGGCGCCCGGATGGCTACACCTTC.

J is TRBJ1-1 and V is TRBV5-1; a weak D match, TRBD1 (5 bases). Trimming cost V 0 bases and J 6 bases, with 15 bases left between them. The CDR3 runs to 15 residues. From germline, CDR1 is SGHRS and CDR2 YFSETQ. The CDR3 sequence: CASSLAGRGVAEAFF. DNA for the CDR3: TGCGCCAGCAGCTTGGCCGGACGGGGGGTTGCTGAAGCTTTCTTT.

J is TRBJ2-7 and V is TRBV7-8; D is perhaps TRBD2 (6 bases). The CDR3 has 15 amino acids. Deletions cut 10 bases from V and 2 bases from J, with 21 bases between. Germline-derived CDR1 and CDR2 are SGHVS and FQNEAQ. The CDR3 DNA follows: TGTGCCACCGCGACTGCTCTCGCGGGGCCCTACGAGCAGTACTTC. Protein product: CATATALAGPYEQYF. The full variable domain, with the rest looked up from reference TRBV7-8 and TRBJ2-7, is GAGVSQSPRYKVAKRGQDVALRCDPISGHVSLFWYQQALGQGPEFLTYFQNEAQLDKSGLPSDRFFAERPEGSVSTLKIQRTQQEDSAVYLCATATALAGPYEQYFGPGTRLTVT.

The genes are TRBV7-9 and TRBJ1-1; D might be TRBD1 (6 bases). CDR1 and CDR2 (germline): SEHNR, FQNEAQ (reference sequence). The ends were cut back, 5 bases at V and 5 bases at J, with 12 bases in the middle. The length of the CDR3 is 13 residues. This CDR3 reads CASSLGGATEAFF. CDR3 sequence (DNA): TGTGCCAGCAGCCTAGGGGGGGCGACTGAAGCTTTCTTT.

The sample holds one count of this clone. The chain joins TRBV29-1 to TRBJ2-5, with D possibly being TRBD1 (5 bases). The germline CDR1 and CDR2 sequences are SQVTM and ANQGSEA. This CDR3 region has 12 residues. Trimming removed 4 bases from V and 2 bases from J, with 8 bases in between. CDR3 DNA: TGCAGCGTTGCTAGGGGACAAGAGACCCAGTACTTC. Translated: CSVARGQETQYF.

The J gene is TRBJ2-2, the V gene TRBV6-5; D could derive from TRBD1 or TRBD2 (6 bases each). The CDR3 is made up of 14 amino acids. Trimming left V 4 bases short and J 6 bases short, with 12 bases between. Germline CDR1 MNHEY, CDR2 SVGAGI. The CDR3 region has the DNA TGTGCCAGCAGTTCCGGGGGCCCTGCCGGGGAGCTGTTTTTT. Encoded protein: CASSSGGPAGELFF.

The chain has TRBV28 and TRBJ1-3; tentative D call: TRBD1 (5 bases). The CDR3 runs to 15 residues. The V gene lost 4 bases and the J gene lost 3 bases, with 13 bases spanning the gap. Germline V lookup: CDR1 MDHEN, CDR2 SYDVKM. This chain's CDR3 is CASSSGGEFGNTIYF. Written as DNA, the CDR3 is TGTGCCAGCAGTTCCGGAGGGGAATTTGGAAACACCATATATTTT.

The genes are TRBV10-3 and TRBJ2-7; D remains unclear. V lost 10 bases to trimming and J lost 4 bases, with 14 bases between them. The CDR3 runs 12 residues. The germline gives CDR1 ENHRY, CDR2 SYGVKD. The CDR3 coding sequence is TGTGCCACCAGCCCTACCGGATACGAGCAGTACTTC. Translation: CATSPTGYEQYF.

The genes are TRBV29-1 and TRBJ1-2; 10 bases are a match to TRBD1. V trimming: 7 bases; J trimming: 8 bases; junction bases outside the gene matches: 4. This CDR3 is 11 amino acids long. The germline V gene has CDR1 SQVTM and CDR2 ANQGSEA. CDR3 DNA: TGCAGCGGACAGGGGGCGGAAGGCTACACCTTC. Protein product: CSGQGAEGYTF.

The V gene is TRBV7-9, the J gene TRBJ1-1; D remains unclear. CDR1 is SEHNR and CDR2 is FQNEAQ in the germline V gene (reference sequence). This CDR3 region has 13 residues. Trimming removed 6 bases from V and 5 bases from J, with 13 bases in between. CDR3 region: CASSAVGDTEAFF. Here the CDR3 DNA reads TGTGCCAGCAGTGCAGTCGGAGATACTGAAGCTTTCTTT.

J is TRBJ2-1 and V is TRBV7-7; 15 bases agree with TRBD2. This CDR3 is built from 16 residues. J gave up 6 bases and V 5 bases, and 5 bases lay outside the gene matches. The germline CDR1 and CDR2 sequences are SSHAT and FNYEAQ (reference sequence). CDR3 DNA: TGTGCCAGCAGCGATGGACTAGCGGGAGGGGCCAATGAGCAGTTCTTC. Protein: CASSDGLAGGANEQFF.

The gene calls are TRBV5-1 and TRBJ2-5; D not resolved. The V end was cut by 7 bases, the J end by 5 bases, with 24 bases between. CDR3 size: 16 residues. Germline assignment: CDR1 SGHRS and CDR2 YFSETQ. CDR3 protein: CASVYSRSDGSETQYF. In DNA, the CDR3 is TGCGCCAGCGTTTACTCCCGCAGTGACGGGTCGGAGACCCAGTACTTC.

The rearrangement joins TRBV4-2 to TRBJ2-7; TRBD2 matches at 12 bases. V shed 4 bases and J 4 bases; nucleotides not matched to a gene: 5. The V gene's germline CDR1 is LGHNA and CDR2 YNFKEQ. The CDR3 spans 15 residues. CDR3: CASSPRLAGVYEQYF. The CDR3 DNA sequence: TGTGCCAGCAGCCCTAGACTAGCGGGAGTATACGAGCAGTACTTC.

The V call is TRBV10-3, the J call TRBJ2-1; 8 positions agree with TRBD2. The V segment lost 7 bases and the J segment 5 bases; nucleotides outside the gene matches: 7. Germline V CDR1 and CDR2: ENHRY, SYGVKD. The CDR3 contains 14 residues. CDR3 residues: CAITAGGANNEQFF. CDR3 sequence (DNA): TGTGCCATCACGGCGGGAGGTGCGAACAATGAGCAGTTCTTC.

The CDR3 loop is CATSRDPGDTQYF. In DNA form, the CDR3 reads TGTGCCACCAGCAGAGATCCCGGGGATACGCAGTATTTT. The gene calls are TRBV15 and TRBJ2-3, with D unclear. The ends were cut back, 0 bases at V and 6 bases at J, with 7 bases in the middle. Germline CDR1 and CDR2: LNHNV and YYDKDF (reference sequence). The CDR3 sequence is 13 residues long.

The rearrangement links TRBV5-6 to TRBJ2-3; D perhaps matches TRBD2 (5 bases). The CDR3 has 17 amino acids. CDR1 and CDR2 (germline): SGHDT, YYEEEE. V dropped 4 bases and J dropped 2 bases, with 20 bases sitting between them. Here the CDR3 reads CASSPPTGLDHTDTQYF. The DNA for the CDR3 is TGTGCCAGCAGCCCACCCACCGGACTGGACCACACAGATACGCAGTATTTT.

This sequence joins TRBV11-2 and TRBJ1-5, with 9 bases matching TRBD1. J lost 8 bases, V lost 5 bases, and 7 bases had no gene match. The CDR3 has 14 residues. CDR1 is SGHAT, CDR2 FQNNGV, per germline. This CDR3 reads CASSQTGGSEPQHF. In DNA, the CDR3 is TGTGCCAGCAGCCAAACAGGGGGCAGTGAGCCCCAGCATTTT.

This rearrangement joins TRBV19 to TRBJ2-3, with 11 bases lining up with TRBD1. The V segment lost 6 bases and the J segment 1 base; nucleotides outside the gene matches: 0. The CDR3 consists of 14 residues. Germline V gives CDR1 LNHDA, CDR2 SQIVND (reference sequence). The chain's CDR3 is CASRDRGRTDTQYF. CDR3 bases: TGTGCCAGTAGGGACAGGGGGCGCACAGATACGCAGTATTTT. Drawing the rest from reference TRBV19 and TRBJ2-3, the complete variable domain is DGGITQSPKYLFRKEGQNVTLSCEQNLNHDAMYWYRQDPGQGLRLIYYSQIVNDFQKGDIAEGYSVSREKKESFPLTVTSAQKNPTAFYLCASRDRGRTDTQYFGPGTRLTVL.

This sequence joins TRBV6-1 and TRBJ1-5; maybe TRBD1 (5 bases). CDR3 length: 14 amino acids. Germline loops: CDR1 MNHNS, CDR2 SASEGT. CDR3 sequence: CSTQNGAGNQPQHF. In nucleotides, the CDR3 is TGTTCCACGCAAAATGGGGCGGGCAATCAGCCCCAGCATTTT.

The rearrangement uses TRBV30 and TRBJ2-7, with 11 bases matching TRBD1. With V trimmed by 1 base and J by 6 bases, 11 bases remained unmatched. The CDR3 runs to 16 residues. Germline CDR1 is GTSNPN and CDR2 is SVGIG (reference sequence). The CDR3 DNA follows: TGTGCCTGGAGTGCAGGAATCCTGGGGACAGGGGGCGAGCAGTACTTC. Translating gives CAWSAGILGTGGEQYF.

The chain couples TRBV11-2 to TRBJ2-7; the match to TRBD2 covers 9 bases. The J segment lost 1 base and the V segment lost 2 bases, leaving 3 bases of the junction unmatched. There are 15 residues in the CDR3. The germline V gene encodes CDR1 SGHAT and CDR2 FQNNGV. The CDR3 protein is CASSLPSGVSYEQYF. As DNA, the CDR3 is TGTGCCAGCAGCTTACCTAGCGGGGTATCCTACGAGCAGTACTTC.

This clone counts as medium-sized (0.01 to 0.1%). The chain recombines TRBV11-3 with TRBJ2-7; the match to TRBD2 covers 7 bases. CDR3 length: 16 amino acids. V shed 0 bases, J shed 2 bases, and the junction held 7 bases outside the gene matches. Germline loops: CDR1 SGHNT, CDR2 YENEEA. CDR3 residues: CASSLEAGPGPYEQYF. CDR3 DNA sequence: TGTGCCAGCAGCTTAGAAGCGGGACCGGGGCCCTACGAGCAGTACTTC.